This TCR beta chain was sequenced for a study of beta chain features in type 1 diabetes. Findings and caveats of the study: Type 1 diabetes patients had TCRB CDR3s that were shorter (moderately but significantly so) in all four CD4+ subsets.

Expressed TCRB transcripts were sequenced because the entire RNA isolate underwent reverse transcription. Assay used: immunoSEQ multiplex PCR; TCRdb lists only in-frame clones, some missing. Here the sample spans approximately 57,000 clones, approximately 52% being singletons. Germline V gene sequence: CDR1 MNHNS, CDR2 SASEGT. Trimming removed 3 bases from V and 5 bases from J; junction bases left unmatched: 8. CDR3 length: 16 residues. This clone was picked up a small number of times. The target antigen is unknown. The chain joins TRBV6-1 to TRBJ2-2; TRBD2 matches 8 bases. The source of this sequence is a middle-aged woman with type 1 diabetes. Specimen: Tregs from blood. The CDR3 here is CASSDPQRGRTGELFF. The DNA for the CDR3 is TGTGCCAGCAGTGACCCCCAGCGGGGGAGAACCGGGGAGCTGTTTTTT.